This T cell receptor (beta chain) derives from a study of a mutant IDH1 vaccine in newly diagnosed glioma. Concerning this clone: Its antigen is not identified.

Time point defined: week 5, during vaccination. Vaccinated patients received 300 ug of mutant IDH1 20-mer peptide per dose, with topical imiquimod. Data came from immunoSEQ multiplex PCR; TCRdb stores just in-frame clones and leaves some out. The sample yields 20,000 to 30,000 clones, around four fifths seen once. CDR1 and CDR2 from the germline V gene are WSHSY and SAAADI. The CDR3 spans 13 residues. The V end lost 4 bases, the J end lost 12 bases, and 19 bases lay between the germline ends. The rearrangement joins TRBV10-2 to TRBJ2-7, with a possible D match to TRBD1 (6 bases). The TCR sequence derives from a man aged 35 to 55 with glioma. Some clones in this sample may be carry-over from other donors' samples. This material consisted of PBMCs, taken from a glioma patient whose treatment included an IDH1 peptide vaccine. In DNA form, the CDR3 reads TGCGCCAGCAGTGCGGGGCTTAGGGGGAAAGGGTACTTC. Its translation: CASSAGLRGKGYF.